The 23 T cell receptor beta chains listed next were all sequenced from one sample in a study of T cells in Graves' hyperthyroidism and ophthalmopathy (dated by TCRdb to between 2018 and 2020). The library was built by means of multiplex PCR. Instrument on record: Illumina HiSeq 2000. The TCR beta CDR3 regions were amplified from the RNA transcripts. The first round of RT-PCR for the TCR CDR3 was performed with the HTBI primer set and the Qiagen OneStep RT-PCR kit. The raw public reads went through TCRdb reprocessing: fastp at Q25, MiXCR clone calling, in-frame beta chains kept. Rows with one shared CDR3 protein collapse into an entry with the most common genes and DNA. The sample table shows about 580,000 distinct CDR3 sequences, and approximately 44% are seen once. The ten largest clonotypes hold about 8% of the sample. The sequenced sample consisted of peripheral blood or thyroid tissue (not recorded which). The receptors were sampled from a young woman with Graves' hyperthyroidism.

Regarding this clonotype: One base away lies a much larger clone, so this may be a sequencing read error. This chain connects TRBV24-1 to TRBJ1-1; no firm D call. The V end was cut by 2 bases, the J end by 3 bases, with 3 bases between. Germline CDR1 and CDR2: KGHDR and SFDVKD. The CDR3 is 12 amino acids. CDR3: CATSDWDTEAFF. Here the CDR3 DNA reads TGTGCCACCAGTGATTGGGACACTGAAGCTTTCTTT.

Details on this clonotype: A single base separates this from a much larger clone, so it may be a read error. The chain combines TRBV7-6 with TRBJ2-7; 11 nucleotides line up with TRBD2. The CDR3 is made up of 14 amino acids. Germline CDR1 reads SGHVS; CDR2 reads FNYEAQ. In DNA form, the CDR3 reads TGCGCCAGCAGCTCTAGCGGGAGGACCTACGAGCAGCACTTC. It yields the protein CASSSSGRTYEQHF.

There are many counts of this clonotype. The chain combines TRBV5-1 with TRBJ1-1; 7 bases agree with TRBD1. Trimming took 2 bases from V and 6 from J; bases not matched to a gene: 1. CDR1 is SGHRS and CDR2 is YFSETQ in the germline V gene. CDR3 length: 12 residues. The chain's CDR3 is CASSFQGAEAFF. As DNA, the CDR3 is TGCGCCAGCAGCTTCCAGGGGGCTGAAGCTTTCTTT.

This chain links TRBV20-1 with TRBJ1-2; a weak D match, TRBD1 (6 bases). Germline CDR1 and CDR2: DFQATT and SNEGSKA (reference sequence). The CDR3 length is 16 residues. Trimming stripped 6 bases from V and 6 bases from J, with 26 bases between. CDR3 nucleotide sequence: TGCAGTGCACCTACTAGCGGGGGGGCTAGTCGGAATGGCTACACCTTC. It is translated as CSAPTSGGASRNGYTF.

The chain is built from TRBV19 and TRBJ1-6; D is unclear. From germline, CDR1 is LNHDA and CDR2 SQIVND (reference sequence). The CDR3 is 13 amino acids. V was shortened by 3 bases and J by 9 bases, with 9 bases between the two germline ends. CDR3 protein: CASSISPGSPLHF. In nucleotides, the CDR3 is TGTGCCAGTAGTATTTCCCCAGGTTCACCCCTCCACTTT. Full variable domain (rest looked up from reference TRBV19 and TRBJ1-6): DGGITQSPKYLFRKEGQNVTLSCEQNLNHDAMYWYRQDPGQGLRLIYYSQIVNDFQKGDIAEGYSVSREKKESFPLTVTSAQKNPTAFYLCASSISPGSPLHFGNGTRLTVT.

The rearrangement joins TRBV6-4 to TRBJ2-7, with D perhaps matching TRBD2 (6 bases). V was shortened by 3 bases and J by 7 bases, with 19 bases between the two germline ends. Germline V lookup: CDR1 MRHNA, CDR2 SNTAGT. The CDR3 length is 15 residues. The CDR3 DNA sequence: TGTGCCAGCAGTGAGGAGCGGGCCTACTACAATGAGCAGTACTTC. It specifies CASSEERAYYNEQYF.

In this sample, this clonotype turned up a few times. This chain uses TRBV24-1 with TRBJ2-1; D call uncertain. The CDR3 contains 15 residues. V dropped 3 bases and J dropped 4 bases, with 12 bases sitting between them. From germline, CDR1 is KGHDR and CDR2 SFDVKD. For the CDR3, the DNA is TGTGCCACCAGTGATGCGACTGGATTGTACAATGAGCAGTTCTTC. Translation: CATSDATGLYNEQFF.

For the CDR3, the DNA is TGCAGTGCCCCTAGGACAGGGGTGGGAAAACTGTTTTTT. Its protein is CSAPRTGVGKLFF. The chain has TRBV20-1 and TRBJ1-4; TRBD1 matches 9 bases. Germline loops: CDR1 DFQATT, CDR2 SNEGSKA (reference sequence). This CDR3 has 13 amino acids. Trimming took 6 bases from V and 10 from J; bases not matched to a gene: 9.

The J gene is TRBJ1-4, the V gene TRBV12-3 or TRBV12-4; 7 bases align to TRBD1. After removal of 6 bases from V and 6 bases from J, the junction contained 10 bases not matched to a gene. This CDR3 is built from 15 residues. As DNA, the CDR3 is TGTGCCAGCAGGCACAGGGGCTCGTATTATGAAAAACTGTTTTTT. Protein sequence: CASRHRGSYYEKLFF.

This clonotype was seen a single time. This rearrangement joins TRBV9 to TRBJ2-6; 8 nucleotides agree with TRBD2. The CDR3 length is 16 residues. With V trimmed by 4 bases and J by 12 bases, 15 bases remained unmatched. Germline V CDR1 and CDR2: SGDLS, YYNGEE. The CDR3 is CASSRPTGGAGGVLTF. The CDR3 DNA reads TGTGCCAGCAGCCGCCCGACGGGAGGCGCGGGGGGCGTCCTGACTTTC.

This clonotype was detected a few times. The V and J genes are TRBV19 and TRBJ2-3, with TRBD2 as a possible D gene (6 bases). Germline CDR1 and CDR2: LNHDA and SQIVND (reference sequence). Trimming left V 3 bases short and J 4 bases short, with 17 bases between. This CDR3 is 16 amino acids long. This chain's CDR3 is CASSISTSTSADTQYF. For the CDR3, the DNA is TGTGCCAGTAGTATCTCCACTAGCACGAGTGCAGATACGCAGTATTTT.

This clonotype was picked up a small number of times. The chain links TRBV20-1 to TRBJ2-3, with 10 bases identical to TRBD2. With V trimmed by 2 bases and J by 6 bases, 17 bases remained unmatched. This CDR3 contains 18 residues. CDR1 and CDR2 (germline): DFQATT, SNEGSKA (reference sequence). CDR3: CSARTLTSGPRRYDTQYF. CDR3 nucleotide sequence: TGCAGTGCTAGAACATTGACTAGCGGGCCGAGACGGTATGATACGCAGTATTTT.

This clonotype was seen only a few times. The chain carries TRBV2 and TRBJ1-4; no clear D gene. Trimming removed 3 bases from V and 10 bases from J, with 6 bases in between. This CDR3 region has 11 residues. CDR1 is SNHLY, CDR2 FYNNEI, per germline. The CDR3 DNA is TGTGCCAGCAGTGAGGAAGGAAAACTGTTTTTT. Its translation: CASSEEGKLFF.

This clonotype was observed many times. CDR3 DNA: TGCAGTGCTCCCCGGGACAGCGGCTACACCTTC. This codes for CSAPRDSGYTF. The chain recombines TRBV20-1 with TRBJ1-2; 7 bases are a match to TRBD1. This CDR3 is built from 11 residues. Germline lookup yields CDR1 DFQATT and CDR2 SNEGSKA (reference sequence). J was trimmed by 8 bases and V by 5 bases; bases with no gene match: 5.

Here the CDR3 DNA reads TGTGCCATCAGTGAGGGGGTTAGCACGAGGGAGACCCAGTACTTC. It specifies CAISEGVSTRETQYF. The chain has TRBV10-3 and TRBJ2-5; D ambiguous. CDR3 size: 15 residues. V shed 2 bases and J shed 5 bases, with 15 bases lying between them. Looked up from germline, CDR1 is ENHRY and CDR2 is SYGVKD.

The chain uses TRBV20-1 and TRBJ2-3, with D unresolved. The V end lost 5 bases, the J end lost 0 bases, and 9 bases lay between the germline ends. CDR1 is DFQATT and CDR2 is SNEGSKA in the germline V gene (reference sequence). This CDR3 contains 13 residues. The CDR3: CSAQAISTDTQYF. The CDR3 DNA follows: TGCAGTGCTCAAGCGATTAGCACAGATACGCAGTATTTT.

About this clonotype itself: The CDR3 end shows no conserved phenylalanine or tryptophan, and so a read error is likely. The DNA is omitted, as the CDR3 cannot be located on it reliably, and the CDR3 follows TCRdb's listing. The CDR3 here is CASSLVFS. The gene calls are TRBV7-2 and TRBJ1-4. With termini counted, the CDR3 has 8 amino acids. Germline V gives CDR1 SGHTA, CDR2 FQGNSA.

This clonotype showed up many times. This CDR3 is CASSQEDGATYGYTF. CDR3 sequence (DNA): TGTGCCAGCAGCCAAGAGGACGGGGCGACCTATGGCTACACCTTC. The V and J genes are TRBV14 and TRBJ1-2; maybe TRBD1 (5 bases). The CDR3 length is 15 residues. Trimming took 0 bases from V and 4 from J, leaving 12 bases between them. CDR1 SGHDN and CDR2 FVKESK come from the germline V gene.

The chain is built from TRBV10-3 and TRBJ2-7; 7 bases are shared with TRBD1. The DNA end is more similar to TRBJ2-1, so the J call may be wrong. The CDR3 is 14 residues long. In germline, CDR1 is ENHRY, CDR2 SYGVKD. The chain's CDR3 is CAITDRDRDYEQFF. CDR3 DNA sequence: TGTGCCATCACCGATCGGGACAGAGACTACGAGCAGTTCTTC.

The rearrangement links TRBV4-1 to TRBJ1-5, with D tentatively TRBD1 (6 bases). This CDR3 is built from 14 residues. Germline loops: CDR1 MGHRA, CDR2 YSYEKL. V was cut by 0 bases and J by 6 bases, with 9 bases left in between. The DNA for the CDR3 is TGCGCCAGCAGCCAAGATCCAGGGGTTCAGCCCCAGCATTTT. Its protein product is CASSQDPGVQPQHF.

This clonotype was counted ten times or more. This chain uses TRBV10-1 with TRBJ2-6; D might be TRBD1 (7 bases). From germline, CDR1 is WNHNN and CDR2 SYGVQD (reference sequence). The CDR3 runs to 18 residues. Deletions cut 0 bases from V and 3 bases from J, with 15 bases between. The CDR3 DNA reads TGCGCCAGCAGTGAGTCGGGATACAGGGGAGGTGGGGCCAACGTCCTGACTTTC. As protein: CASSESGYRGGGANVLTF.

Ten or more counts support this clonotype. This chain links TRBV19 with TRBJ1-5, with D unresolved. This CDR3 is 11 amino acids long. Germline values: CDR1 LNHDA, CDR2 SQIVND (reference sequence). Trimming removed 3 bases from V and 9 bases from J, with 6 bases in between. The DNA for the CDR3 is TGTGCCAGTAGTATGTTAGGGCCCCAGCATTTT. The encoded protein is CASSMLGPQHF.

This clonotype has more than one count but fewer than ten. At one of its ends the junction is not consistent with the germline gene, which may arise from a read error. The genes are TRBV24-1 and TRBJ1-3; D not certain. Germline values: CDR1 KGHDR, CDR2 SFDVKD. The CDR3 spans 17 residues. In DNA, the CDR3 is TGTGCCAGCAGTTTGGAGAGCCCGAATTTCTCTGGAAACACCATATATTTT. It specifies CASSLESPNFSGNTIYF.